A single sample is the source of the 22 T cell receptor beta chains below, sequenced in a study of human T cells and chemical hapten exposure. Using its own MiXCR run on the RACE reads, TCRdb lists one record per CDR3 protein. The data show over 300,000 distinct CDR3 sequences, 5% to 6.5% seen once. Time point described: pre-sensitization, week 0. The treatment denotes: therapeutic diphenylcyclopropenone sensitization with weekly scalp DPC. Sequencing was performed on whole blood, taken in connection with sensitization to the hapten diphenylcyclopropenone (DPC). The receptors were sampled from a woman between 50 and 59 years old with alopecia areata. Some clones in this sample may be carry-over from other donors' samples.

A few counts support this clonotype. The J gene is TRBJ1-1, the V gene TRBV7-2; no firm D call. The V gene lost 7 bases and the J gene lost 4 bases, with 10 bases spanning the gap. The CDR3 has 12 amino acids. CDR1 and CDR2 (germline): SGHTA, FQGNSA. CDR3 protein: CASTRKVTEAFF. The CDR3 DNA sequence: TGTGCCAGCACCCGAAAGGTCACTGAAGCTTTCTTT.

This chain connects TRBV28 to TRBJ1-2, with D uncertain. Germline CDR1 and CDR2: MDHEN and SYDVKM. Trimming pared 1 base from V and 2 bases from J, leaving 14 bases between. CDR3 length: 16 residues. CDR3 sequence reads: CASSLLKGGSNYGYTF. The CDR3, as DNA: TGTGCCAGCAGTTTATTAAAGGGAGGATCGAACTATGGCTACACCTTC.

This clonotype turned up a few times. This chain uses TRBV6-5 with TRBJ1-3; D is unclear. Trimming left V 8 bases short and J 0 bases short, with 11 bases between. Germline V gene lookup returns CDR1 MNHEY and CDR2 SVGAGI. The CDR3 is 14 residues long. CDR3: CASARTGSGNTIYF. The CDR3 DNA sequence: TGTGCCAGCGCTCGCACCGGCTCTGGAAACACCATATATTTT.

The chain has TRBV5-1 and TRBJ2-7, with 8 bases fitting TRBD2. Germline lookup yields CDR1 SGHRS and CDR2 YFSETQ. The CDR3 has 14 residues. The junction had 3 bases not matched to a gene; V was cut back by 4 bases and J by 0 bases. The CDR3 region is CASSPAGASYEQYF. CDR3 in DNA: TGCGCCAGCAGCCCAGCGGGGGCCTCCTACGAGCAGTACTTC.

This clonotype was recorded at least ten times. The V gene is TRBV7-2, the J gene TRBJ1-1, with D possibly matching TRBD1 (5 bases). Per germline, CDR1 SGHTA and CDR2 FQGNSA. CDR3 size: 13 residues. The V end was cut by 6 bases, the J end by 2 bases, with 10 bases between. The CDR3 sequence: CASRSGSNTEAFF. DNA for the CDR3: TGTGCCAGCAGATCAGGGTCTAACACTGAAGCTTTCTTT.

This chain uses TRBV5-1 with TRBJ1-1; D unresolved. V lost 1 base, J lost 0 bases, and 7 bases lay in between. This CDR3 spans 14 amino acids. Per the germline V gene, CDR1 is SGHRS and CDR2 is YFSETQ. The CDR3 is CASSLTPMNTEAFF. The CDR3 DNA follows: TGCGCCAGCAGCTTGACACCGATGAACACTGAAGCTTTCTTT.

Here the CDR3 reads CASSLAGRVGEKLFF. CDR3 nucleotides: TGTGCCAGCAGCTTAGCGGGCAGGGTCGGAGAAAAACTGTTTTTT. V and J are TRBV7-2 and TRBJ1-4, with D possibly TRBD1 on 5 matching bases. CDR1 is SGHTA and CDR2 is FQGNSA in the germline V gene. Trimming took 0 bases from V and 8 from J, leaving 13 bases between them. This CDR3 is 15 amino acids long.

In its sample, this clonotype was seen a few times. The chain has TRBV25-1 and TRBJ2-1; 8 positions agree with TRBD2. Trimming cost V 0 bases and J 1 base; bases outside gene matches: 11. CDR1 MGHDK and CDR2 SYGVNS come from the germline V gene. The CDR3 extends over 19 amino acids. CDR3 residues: CASSEYFPSTGGSYNEQFF. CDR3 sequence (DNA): TGTGCCAGCAGTGAATACTTCCCTTCGACGGGGGGGTCCTACAATGAGCAGTTCTTC.

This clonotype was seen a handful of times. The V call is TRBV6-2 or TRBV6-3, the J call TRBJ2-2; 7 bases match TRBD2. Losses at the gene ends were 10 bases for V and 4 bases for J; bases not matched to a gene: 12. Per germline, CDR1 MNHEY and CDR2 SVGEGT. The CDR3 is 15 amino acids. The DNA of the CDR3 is TGTGCCACCTCCAGAGGCGGGAGACGCACCGGGGAGCTGTTTTTT. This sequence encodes CATSRGGRRTGELFF.

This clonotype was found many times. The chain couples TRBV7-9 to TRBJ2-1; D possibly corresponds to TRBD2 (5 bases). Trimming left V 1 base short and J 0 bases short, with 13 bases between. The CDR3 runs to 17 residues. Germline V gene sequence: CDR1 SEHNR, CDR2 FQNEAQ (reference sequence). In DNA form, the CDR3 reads TGTGCCAGCAGCTTAGGTCTGAGCGGAAGCTCCTACAATGAGCAGTTCTTC. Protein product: CASSLGLSGSSYNEQFF.

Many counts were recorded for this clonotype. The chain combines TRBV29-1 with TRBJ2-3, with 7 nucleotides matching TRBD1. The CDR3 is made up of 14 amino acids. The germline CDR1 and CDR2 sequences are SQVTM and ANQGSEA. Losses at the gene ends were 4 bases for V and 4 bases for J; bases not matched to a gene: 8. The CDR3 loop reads CSVARQGFADTQYF. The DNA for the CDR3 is TGCAGCGTTGCGAGACAGGGCTTTGCAGATACGCAGTATTTT.

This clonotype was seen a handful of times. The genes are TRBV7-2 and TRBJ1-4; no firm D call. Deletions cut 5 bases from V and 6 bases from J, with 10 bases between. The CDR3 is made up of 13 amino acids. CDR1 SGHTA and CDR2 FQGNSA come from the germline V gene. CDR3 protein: CASSANLDEKLFF. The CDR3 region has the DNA TGTGCCAGCAGCGCCAATCTAGATGAAAAACTGTTTTTT.

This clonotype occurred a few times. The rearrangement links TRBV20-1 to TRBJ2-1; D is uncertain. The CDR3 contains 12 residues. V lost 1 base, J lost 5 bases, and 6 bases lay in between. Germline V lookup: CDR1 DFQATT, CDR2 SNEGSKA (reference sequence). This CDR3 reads CSARGVDNEQFF. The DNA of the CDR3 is TGCAGTGCTAGAGGAGTGGACAATGAGCAGTTCTTC.

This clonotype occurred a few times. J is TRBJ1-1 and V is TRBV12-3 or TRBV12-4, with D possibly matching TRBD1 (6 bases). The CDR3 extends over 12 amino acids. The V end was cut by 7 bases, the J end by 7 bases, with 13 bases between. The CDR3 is CASTSGVNEAFF. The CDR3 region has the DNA TGTGCCAGCACCTCAGGGGTAAATGAAGCTTTCTTT.

The CDR3 here is CASSLVSSGGETQYF. The CDR3 bases are TGCGCCAGCAGCTTGGTGTCTAGCGGGGGAGAGACCCAGTACTTC. The chain employs TRBV5-1 and TRBJ2-5, with 10 bases lining up with TRBD2. This CDR3 has 15 residues. Germline CDR1 is SGHRS and CDR2 is YFSETQ. V dropped 0 bases and J dropped 4; count of bases not matched to a gene: 3.

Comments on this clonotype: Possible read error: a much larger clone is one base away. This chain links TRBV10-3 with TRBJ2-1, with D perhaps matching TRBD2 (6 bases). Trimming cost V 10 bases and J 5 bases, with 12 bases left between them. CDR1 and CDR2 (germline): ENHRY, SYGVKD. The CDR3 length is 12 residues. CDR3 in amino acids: CAKGTLDNEQFF. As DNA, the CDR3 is TGTGCCAAGGGGACTCTCGACAATGAGCAGTTCTTC.

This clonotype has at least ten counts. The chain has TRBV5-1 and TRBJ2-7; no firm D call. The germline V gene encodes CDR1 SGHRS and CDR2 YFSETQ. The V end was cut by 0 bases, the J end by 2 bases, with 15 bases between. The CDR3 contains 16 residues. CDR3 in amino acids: CASSLALDGRAYEQYF. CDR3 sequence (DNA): TGCGCCAGCAGCTTGGCTCTTGACGGGCGAGCCTACGAGCAGTACTTC.

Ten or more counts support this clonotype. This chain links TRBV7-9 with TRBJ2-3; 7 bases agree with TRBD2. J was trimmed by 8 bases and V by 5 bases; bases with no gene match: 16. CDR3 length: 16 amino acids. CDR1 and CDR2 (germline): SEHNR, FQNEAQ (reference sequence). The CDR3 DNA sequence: TGTGCCAGCAGCCCCCGGAAGCTAGCGGTGGGTGGTACGCAGTATTTT. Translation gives CASSPRKLAVGGTQYF.

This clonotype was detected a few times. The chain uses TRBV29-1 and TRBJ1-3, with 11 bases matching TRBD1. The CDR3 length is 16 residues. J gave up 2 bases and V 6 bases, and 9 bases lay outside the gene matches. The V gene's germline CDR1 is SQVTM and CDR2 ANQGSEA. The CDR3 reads CSVAGQGAEAGNTIYF. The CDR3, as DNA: TGCAGCGTGGCCGGACAGGGGGCAGAGGCTGGAAACACCATATATTTT.

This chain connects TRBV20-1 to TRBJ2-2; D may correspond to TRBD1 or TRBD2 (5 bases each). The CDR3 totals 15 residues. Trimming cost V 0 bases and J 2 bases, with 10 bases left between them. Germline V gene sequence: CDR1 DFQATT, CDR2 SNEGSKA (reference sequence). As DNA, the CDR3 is TGCAGTGCTAGAGATGGGGGTACAAACACCGGGGAGCTGTTTTTT. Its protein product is CSARDGGTNTGELFF.

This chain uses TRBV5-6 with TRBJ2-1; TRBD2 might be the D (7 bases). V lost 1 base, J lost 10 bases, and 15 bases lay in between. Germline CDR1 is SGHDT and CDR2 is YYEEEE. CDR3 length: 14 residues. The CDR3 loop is CASSLSGLQGEQFF. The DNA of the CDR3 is TGTGCCAGCAGCTTGTCGGGACTACAGGGAGAGCAGTTCTTC.

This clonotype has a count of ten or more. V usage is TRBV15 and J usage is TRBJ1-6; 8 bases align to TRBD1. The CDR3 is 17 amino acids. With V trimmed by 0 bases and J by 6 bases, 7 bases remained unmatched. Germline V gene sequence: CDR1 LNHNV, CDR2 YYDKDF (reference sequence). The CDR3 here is CATSRDLGTGGNSPLHF. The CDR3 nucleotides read TGTGCCACCAGCAGAGATCTGGGAACAGGGGGTAATTCACCCCTCCACTTT.